This TCR beta chain was recorded in a study of OX40 agonist ivuxolimab in advanced cancers. The wider study: Ivuxolimab was administered intravenously to patients at 0.01 to 10 mg/kg every 2 weeks. Mean age about 60 years, range about 23 to 80; around 80% male.

Enrollment shut out patients with autoimmune disease history or systemic immunosuppression. The protocol was immunoSEQ multiplex PCR, while the TCRdb copy is restricted to in-frame clones and leaves out a portion. Altogether 75,000 to 90,000 clones are present, around 94% being singletons, with the ten largest covering around 2.8%. There are 15 residues in the CDR3. Trimming stripped 5 bases from V and 0 bases from J, with 12 bases between. The germline CDR1 and CDR2 sequences are SGHTA and FQGNSA. Source: CD4+ or CD8+ T cells sorted from blood, taken in a trial of the OX40 agonist ivuxolimab. The TCR sequence derives from an adult with an advanced solid tumor such as melanoma, head and neck, liver or kidney cancer. This chain joins TRBV7-2 and TRBJ2-3; D is perhaps TRBD1 or TRBD2 (5 bases each). CDR3 amino acids: CASSRGYTSTDTQYF. The CDR3, as DNA: TGTGCCAGCAGCCGGGGCTACACTAGCACAGATACGCAGTATTTT.